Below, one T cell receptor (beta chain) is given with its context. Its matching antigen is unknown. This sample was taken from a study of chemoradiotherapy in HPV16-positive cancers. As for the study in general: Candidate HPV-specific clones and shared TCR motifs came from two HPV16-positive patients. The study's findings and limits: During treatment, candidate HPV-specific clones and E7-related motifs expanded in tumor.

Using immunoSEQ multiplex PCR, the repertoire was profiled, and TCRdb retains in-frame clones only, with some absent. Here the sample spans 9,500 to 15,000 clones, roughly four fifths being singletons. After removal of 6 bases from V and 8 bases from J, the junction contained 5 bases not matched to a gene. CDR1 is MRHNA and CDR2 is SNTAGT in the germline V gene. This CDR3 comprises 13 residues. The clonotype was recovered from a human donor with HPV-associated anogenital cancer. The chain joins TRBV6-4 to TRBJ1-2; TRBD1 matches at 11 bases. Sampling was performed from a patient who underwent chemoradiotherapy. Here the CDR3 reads CASSAGQGGGYTF. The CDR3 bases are TGTGCCAGCAGCGCGGGACAGGGGGGCGGCTACACCTTC.